This T cell receptor (beta chain) was retrieved from a study of T cells in Graves' hyperthyroidism and ophthalmopathy. Study-level points and caveats: A model built on 13 V-J features separated ophthalmopathy from stable hyperthyroidism. Most clonotypes that expanded in the thyroid above 0.001 also showed up in blood.

Details on this clonotype: Its target is not known.

Those patients with uncontrolled infection, other autoimmune disease, pregnancy or lactation were excluded. The CDR3 is 14 residues long. The V end was cut by 0 bases, the J end by 4 bases, with 9 bases between. Germline V gene lookup returns CDR1 SGHRS and CDR2 YFSETQ. Researchers amplified the TCR beta CDR3 regions from RNA transcripts. The TCR CDR3 first-round RT-PCR relied on the HTBI primer set. TCRdb re-derived calls from the multiplex PCR reads in MiXCR, one entry per CDR3 protein. The table shows approximately 560,000 distinct CDR3 sequences, with 35% to 55% occurring only once. Sequencing was performed on peripheral blood or thyroid tissue (not recorded which). The clonotype comes from a woman between 18 and 30 years old with Graves' hyperthyroidism. The J gene is TRBJ2-3, the V gene TRBV5-1; no reliable D call. Here the CDR3 reads CASSLEAGPDTQYF. The CDR3 DNA follows: TGCGCCAGCAGCTTGGAGGCAGGCCCAGATACGCAGTATTTT. Full variable domain (missing parts from reference TRBV5-1 and TRBJ2-3): KAGVTQTPRYLIKTRGQQVTLSCSPISGHRSVSWYQQTPGQGLQFLFEYFSETQRNKGNFPGRFSGRQFSNSRSEMNVSTLELGDSALYLCASSLEAGPDTQYFGPGTRLTVL.